This TCR beta chain stems from a study of early T cells in non-severe SARS-CoV-2 infection. About the research overall: RNA in bulk from unsorted whole blood was sequenced, and chains were unpaired. General study results and limits: VDJdb matching favored anti-spike CD8 responses, missing private and CD4 specificities.

Tagging with unique molecular identifiers was applied to individual cDNA molecules. TCRdb itself ran the 5' RACE reads through MiXCR, one entry per CDR3 protein. The sample holds 74,000 or so distinct CDR3 sequences, 9.5% to 15% seen once. This clonotype showed up many times. Its antigen is not known. The CDR3 has 11 amino acids. Germline V gives CDR1 SQVTM, CDR2 ANQGSEA. Trimming removed 1 base at V and 9 bases at J, with 7 bases between. Specimen: whole blood. This sequence was found in an adult who was a healthcare worker with PCR-confirmed SARS-CoV-2 infection or an uninfected control (not recorded which). This rearrangement joins TRBV29-1 to TRBJ2-4, with D unresolved. CDR3 loop: CSVEAGGIQYF. The CDR3 DNA reads as TGCAGCGTTGAAGCAGGCGGCATTCAGTACTTC.